This T cell receptor beta chain was recorded in a study of shared clonotypes between healthy human individuals. Caucasian adults residing in Nashville, Tennessee made up all the donors. Germline V CDR1 and CDR2: SEHNR, FQNEAQ (reference sequence). The CDR3 consists of 16 residues. The V gene lost 1 base and the J gene lost 5 bases, with 14 bases spanning the gap. Notes on the study in general: Across subsets, estimated richness was generally greater for naive than for memory populations. What rarefaction showed was incomplete sorted-subset sequencing despite large depth.

To note about this clone: As yet, its antigen is unknown.

The test was conducted at deep level. The assay was immunoSEQ multiplex PCR, and TCRdb's table has in-frame clones only and misses some. This table has over a million clones, about 77% appearing once. The chain combines TRBV7-9 with TRBJ2-2, with D tentatively TRBD2 (6 bases). Material for sequencing was memory CD4+ T cells sorted from blood. Sample subset: CD45RA-negative fraction. The origin of this receptor is a man aged 18 to 30 in good health. In nucleotides, the CDR3 is TGTGCCAGCAGCTTAGGGGATCTCGGAGGGACCGGGGAGCTGTTTTTT. Translation gives CASSLGDLGGTGELFF. Full variable domain (remainder filled in from reference TRBV7-9 and TRBJ2-2): DTGVSQNPRHKITKRGQNVTFRCDPISEHNRLYWYRQTLGQGPEFLTYFQNEAQLEKSRLLSDRFSAERPKGSFSTLEIQRTEQGDSAMYLCASSLGDLGGTGELFFGEGSRLTVL.